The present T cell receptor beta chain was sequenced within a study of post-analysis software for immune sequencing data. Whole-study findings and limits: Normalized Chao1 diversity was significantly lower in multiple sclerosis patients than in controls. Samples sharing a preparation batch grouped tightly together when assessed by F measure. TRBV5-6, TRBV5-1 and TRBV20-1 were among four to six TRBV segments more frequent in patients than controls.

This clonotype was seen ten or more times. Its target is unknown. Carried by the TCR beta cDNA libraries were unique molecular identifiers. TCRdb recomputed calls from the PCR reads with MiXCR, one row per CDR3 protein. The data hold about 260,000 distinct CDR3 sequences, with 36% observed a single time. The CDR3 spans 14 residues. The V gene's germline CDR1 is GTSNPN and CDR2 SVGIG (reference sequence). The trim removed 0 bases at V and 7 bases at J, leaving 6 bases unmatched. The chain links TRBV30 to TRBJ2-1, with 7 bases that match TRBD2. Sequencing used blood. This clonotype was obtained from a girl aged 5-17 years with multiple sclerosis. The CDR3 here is CAWSVLAVTNEQFF. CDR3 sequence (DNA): TGTGCCTGGAGTGTCCTAGCGGTAACGAATGAGCAGTTCTTC.